The source of this T cell receptor (beta chain) is a study of blood T cell repertoires in COVID-19. Study-level background: The samples span acute and convalescent COVID-19 from the United States, Italy and Spain.

The data were produced by immunoSEQ multiplex PCR, yet TCRdb's version contains in-frame clones alone and is incomplete. The data show under 400,000 clones, 90% seen once. The CDR3 is 16 residues long. Per germline, CDR1 LNHDA and CDR2 SQIVND (reference sequence). A remark on this clone: One junction end disagrees with the germline gene, perhaps due to a read error.

The specimen was peripheral blood. This receptor was obtained from a man between 18 and 29 years old with active or convalescent COVID-19. The rearrangement links TRBV19 to TRBJ2-6; maybe TRBD1 (5 bases). CDR3 in amino acids: CASSIGGNGGANVLTF. DNA for the CDR3: TGTGCCAGTAGTATCGGTGGGAATGGTGGGGCCAACGTGCTGACTTTC.